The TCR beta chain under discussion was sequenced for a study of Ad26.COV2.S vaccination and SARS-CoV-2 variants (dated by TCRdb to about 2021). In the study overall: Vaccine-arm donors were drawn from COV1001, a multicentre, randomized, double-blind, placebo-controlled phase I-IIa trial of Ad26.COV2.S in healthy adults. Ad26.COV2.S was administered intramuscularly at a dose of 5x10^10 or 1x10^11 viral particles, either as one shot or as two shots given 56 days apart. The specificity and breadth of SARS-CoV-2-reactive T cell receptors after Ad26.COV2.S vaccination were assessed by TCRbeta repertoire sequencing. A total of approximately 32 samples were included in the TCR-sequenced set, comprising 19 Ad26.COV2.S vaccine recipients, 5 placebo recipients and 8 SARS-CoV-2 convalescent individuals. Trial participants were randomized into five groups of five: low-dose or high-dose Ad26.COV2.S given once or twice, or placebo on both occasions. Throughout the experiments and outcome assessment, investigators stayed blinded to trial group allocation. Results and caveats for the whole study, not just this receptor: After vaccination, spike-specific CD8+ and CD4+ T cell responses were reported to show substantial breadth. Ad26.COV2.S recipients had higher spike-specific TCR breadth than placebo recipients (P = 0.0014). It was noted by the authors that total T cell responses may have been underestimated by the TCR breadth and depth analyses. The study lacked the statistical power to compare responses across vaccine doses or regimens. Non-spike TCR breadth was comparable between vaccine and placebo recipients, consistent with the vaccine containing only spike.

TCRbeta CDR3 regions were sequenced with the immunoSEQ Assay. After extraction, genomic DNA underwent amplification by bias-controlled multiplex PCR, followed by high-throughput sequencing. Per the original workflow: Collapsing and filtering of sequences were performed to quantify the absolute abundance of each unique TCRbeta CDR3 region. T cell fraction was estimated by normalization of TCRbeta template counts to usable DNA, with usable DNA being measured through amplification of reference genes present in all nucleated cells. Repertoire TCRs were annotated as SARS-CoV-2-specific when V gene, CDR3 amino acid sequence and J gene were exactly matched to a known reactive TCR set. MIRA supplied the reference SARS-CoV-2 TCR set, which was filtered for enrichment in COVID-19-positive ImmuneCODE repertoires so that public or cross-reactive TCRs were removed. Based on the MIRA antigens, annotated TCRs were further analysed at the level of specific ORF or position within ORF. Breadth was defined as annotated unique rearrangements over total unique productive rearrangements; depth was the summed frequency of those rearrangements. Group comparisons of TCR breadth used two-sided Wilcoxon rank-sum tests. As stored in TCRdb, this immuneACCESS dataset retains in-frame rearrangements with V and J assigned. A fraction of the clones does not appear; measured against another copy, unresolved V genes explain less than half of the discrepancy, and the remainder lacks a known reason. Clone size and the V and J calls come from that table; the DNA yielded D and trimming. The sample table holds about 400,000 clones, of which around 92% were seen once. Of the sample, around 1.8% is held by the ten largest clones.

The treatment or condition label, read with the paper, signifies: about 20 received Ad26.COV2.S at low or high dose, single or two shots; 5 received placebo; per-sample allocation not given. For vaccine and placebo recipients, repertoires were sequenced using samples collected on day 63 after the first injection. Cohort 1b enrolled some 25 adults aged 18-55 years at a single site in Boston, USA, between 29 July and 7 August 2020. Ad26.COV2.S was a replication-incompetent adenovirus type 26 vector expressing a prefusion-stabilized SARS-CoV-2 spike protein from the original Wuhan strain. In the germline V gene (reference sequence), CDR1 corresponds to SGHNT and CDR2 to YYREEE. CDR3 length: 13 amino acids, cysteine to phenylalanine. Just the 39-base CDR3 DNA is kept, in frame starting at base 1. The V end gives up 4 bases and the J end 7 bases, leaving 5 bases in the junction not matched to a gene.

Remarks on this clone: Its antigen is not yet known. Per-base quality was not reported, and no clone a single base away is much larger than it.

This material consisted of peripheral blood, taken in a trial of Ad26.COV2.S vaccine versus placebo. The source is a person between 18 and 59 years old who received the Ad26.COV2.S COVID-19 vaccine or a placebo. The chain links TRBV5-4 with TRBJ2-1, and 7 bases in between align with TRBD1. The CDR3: CASSIPQGNEQFF. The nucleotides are TGTGCCAGCAGCATCCCACAGGGGAATGAGCAGTTCTTC.